Presented here are 10 T cell receptor beta chains from one specimen sequenced in a study of cytomegalovirus exposure and HLA in healthy donors. TCRdb keeps only in-frame clones here, not all; method: immunoSEQ multiplex PCR. The data hold about 160,000 clones, with roughly 91% observed a single time. The sequencing sample was made of PBMCs. These TCRs come from a woman under 30 in good health and CMV-seropositive.

This clone was seen only a few times. The V call is TRBV7-9, the J call TRBJ1-1; maybe TRBD1 (5 bases). The germline CDR1 and CDR2 sequences are SEHNR and FQNEAQ (reference sequence). Trimming shortened V by 2 bases and J by 6 bases, and 10 bases separated the two germline ends. The CDR3 runs 13 residues. In DNA, the CDR3 is TGTGCCAGCAGCTTACCCGACAGCCCTGAAGCTTTCTTT. It specifies CASSLPDSPEAFF.

This clone showed up just a few times. The V call is TRBV29-1, the J call TRBJ1-1; D is ambiguous. CDR1 and CDR2 from the germline V gene are SQVTM and ANQGSEA. Trimming took 7 bases from V and 5 from J, leaving 5 bases between them. The CDR3 totals 9 residues. CDR3 residues: CSAGTEAFF. CDR3 DNA: TGCAGCGCCGGGACTGAAGCTTTCTTT.

The chain employs TRBV21-1 and TRBJ2-7; TRBD1 was called by the table and not checked on the DNA. TRBV21-1 is tagged as a pseudogene. This CDR3 has 17 amino acids. In nucleotides, the CDR3 is TGTGCCAGCAGCAAAGGTCCCCGGACAGGAAACACCTACGAGCAGTACTTC. Its protein is CASSKGPRTGNTYEQYF.

The gene calls are TRBV30 and TRBJ2-5, with D possibly matching TRBD2 (5 bases). With 7 bases removed from V and 0 bases from J, the gap between germline ends came to 15 bases. The CDR3 is 14 amino acids. CDR1 is GTSNPN, CDR2 SVGIG, per germline (reference sequence). DNA of the CDR3: TGTGCCTTACAAGGTGCGGGCAACCAAGAGACCCAGTACTTC. Translation gives CALQGAGNQETQYF.

This sequence joins TRBV27 and TRBJ2-2, with D tentatively TRBD2 (5 bases). Trimming shortened V by 8 bases and J by 6 bases, and 16 bases separated the two germline ends. Germline-derived CDR1 and CDR2 are MNHEY and SMNVEV (reference sequence). This CDR3 has 14 amino acids. The CDR3 DNA reads TGTGCCAGCGGTAAAATTGCGCGGGCCGGGGAGCTGTTTTTT. This translates into CASGKIARAGELFF.

This sequence joins TRBV29-1 and TRBJ2-7; D might be TRBD2 (6 bases). The CDR3 has 12 amino acids. The germline V and J ends were trimmed by 0 bases and 5 bases, with 8 bases remaining between them. Looked up from germline, CDR1 is SQVTM and CDR2 is ANQGSEA. As DNA, the CDR3 is TGCAGCGTTGAAGATGGCGGGGACGAGCAGTACTTC. It translates to CSVEDGGDEQYF.

The V and J genes are TRBV27 and TRBJ1-4; D uncertain. This CDR3 comprises 13 residues. The germline gives CDR1 MNHEY, CDR2 SMNVEV (reference sequence). V gave up 6 bases and J gave up 6 bases, with 11 bases separating them. CDR3 sequence (DNA): TGTGCCAGCAGCTACCTCACGGATGAAAAACTGTTTTTT. Residues: CASSYLTDEKLFF.

The table lists this clone with a count of one. The V gene is TRBV7-6, the J gene TRBJ2-5; 11 bases match TRBD2. The CDR3 sequence is 17 residues long. The V segment lost 0 bases and the J segment 1 base; nucleotides outside the gene matches: 4. Germline V gives CDR1 SGHVS, CDR2 FNYEAQ. CDR3 sequence: CASSLAVAGGPQETQYF. The CDR3 nucleotides are TGTGCCAGCAGCTTAGCGGTAGCGGGAGGGCCCCAAGAGACCCAGTACTTC.

V gene TRBV29-1 combines with J gene TRBJ2-5, with 10 bases matching TRBD2. Germline V CDR1 and CDR2: SQVTM, ANQGSEA. The ends lost 4 bases at V and 3 bases at J; junction bases unmatched: 5. This CDR3 region has 14 residues. CDR3 protein: CSVGASGSEETQYF. The CDR3, as DNA: TGCAGCGTTGGGGCTAGCGGGAGTGAAGAGACCCAGTACTTC.

The chain joins TRBV29-1 to TRBJ2-5, with D hard to call. Trimming removed 3 bases from V and 3 bases from J, with 5 bases in between. CDR3 length equals 11 residues. The V gene's germline CDR1 is SQVTM and CDR2 ANQGSEA. The chain's CDR3 is CSVEGKETQYF. The CDR3 DNA reads TGCAGCGTTGAGGGCAAAGAGACCCAGTACTTC.